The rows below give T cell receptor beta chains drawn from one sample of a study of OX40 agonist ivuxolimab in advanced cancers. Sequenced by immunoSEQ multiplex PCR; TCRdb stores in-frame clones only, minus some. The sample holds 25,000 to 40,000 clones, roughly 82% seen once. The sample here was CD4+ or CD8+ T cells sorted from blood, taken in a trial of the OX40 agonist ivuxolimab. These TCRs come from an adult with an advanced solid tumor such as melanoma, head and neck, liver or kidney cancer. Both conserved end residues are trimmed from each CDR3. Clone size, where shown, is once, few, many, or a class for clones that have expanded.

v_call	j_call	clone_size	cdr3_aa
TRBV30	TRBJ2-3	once	ACLTRDRGGDTQY
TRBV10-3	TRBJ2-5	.	AIRLGVEETQY
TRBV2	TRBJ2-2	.	ASSRTGSGELF
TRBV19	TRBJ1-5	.	ASSIQRGKNQPQH
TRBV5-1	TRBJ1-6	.	ASSLDISPLH
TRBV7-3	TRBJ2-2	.	ASTPSTGELF
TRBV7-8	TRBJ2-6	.	ASSHHRGPGANVLT
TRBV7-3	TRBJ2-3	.	ASSLANTDTQY
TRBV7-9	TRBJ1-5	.	ASSLGGRNQPQH
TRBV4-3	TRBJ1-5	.	ASSRTEGSQPQH
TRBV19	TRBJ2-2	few	ASSMIGLAGALPGELF
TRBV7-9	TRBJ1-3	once	ASSLGRGNTIY
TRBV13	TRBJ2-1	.	ASINRGIGNEQF
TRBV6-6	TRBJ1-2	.	ASSLPTGGGGYT
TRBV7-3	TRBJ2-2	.	ASSLGLRGNTGELF
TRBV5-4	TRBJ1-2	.	ASSSDRGYGYT
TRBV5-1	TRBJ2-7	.	ASSAGTDSYEQY
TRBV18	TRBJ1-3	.	ASSPPRAFSGNTIY
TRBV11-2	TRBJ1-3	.	ASSQREGAGNTIY
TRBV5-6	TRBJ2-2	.	ASSFRSGGLTGELF
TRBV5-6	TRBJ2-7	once	ASRKEVSYEQY
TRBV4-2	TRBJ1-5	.	ASSPGLNQPQH
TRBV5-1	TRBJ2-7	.	ASALGDEQY
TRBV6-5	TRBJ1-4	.	ASSTYRNEKLF
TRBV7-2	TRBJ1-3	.	ASSLALGGQGARGNTIY
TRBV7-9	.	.	ASSLGALRDFHYEQY
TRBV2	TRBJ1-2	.	ASSYGTGGRGYT
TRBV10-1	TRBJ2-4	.	ASSESGGKAKNIQY
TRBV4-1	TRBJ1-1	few	ASSQVAGANTEAF
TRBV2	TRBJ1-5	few	ASSLEPGFQH
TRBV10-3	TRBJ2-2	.	AISEWGGGAGELF
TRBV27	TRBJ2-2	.	ASSLGGGVPTGELF
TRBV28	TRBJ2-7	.	ASSLAQTAGVAQQY
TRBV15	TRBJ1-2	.	ATSRVGHYYGYT
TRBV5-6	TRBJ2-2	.	ASSRSGRGDTGELF
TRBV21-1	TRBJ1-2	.	ASSKVPRAKAYGYT
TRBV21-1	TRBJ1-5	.	ASSKMNRELSNQPQH
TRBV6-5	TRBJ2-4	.	ASSPLYGKNIQY
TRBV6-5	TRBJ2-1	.	ASSALAGGDNEQF
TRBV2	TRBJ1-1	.	ASRGQGATEAF
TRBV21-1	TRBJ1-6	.	ASSKETGTRISSYNSPLH
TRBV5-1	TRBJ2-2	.	ASSLSGGRRTGELF
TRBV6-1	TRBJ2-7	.	ASSTGTSGTYEQY
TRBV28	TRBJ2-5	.	ASSWRDPWRETQY
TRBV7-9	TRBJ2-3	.	ASSLGGAADTQY
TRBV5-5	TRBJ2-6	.	ASSPWSSGANVLT